The clone carrying this T cell receptor (beta chain) was observed a few times. Method: immunoSEQ multiplex PCR; TCRdb's copy keeps in-frame clones and lacks some. The profile shows approximately 140,000 clones, approximately 88% of them singletons. The CDR3 runs 14 residues. The J segment lost 7 bases and the V segment lost 10 bases, leaving 15 bases of the junction unmatched. Germline lookup yields CDR1 MDHEN and CDR2 SYDVKM. The sample belongs to a study of blood T cell repertoires in COVID-19. Study-level information: T cells, B-cell-depleted T cells, or PBMCs provided the cDNA or gDNA that served as material.

The sequenced material came from peripheral blood. This sequence was found in a man between 60 and 70 years old with active or convalescent COVID-19. The V and J genes are TRBV28 and TRBJ1-2, with 7 bases aligning to TRBD1. CDR3 DNA: TGTGCCACCCCAGACAGGGTTAGGCCCGGTGGCTACACCTTC. Its translation is CATPDRVRPGGYTF.